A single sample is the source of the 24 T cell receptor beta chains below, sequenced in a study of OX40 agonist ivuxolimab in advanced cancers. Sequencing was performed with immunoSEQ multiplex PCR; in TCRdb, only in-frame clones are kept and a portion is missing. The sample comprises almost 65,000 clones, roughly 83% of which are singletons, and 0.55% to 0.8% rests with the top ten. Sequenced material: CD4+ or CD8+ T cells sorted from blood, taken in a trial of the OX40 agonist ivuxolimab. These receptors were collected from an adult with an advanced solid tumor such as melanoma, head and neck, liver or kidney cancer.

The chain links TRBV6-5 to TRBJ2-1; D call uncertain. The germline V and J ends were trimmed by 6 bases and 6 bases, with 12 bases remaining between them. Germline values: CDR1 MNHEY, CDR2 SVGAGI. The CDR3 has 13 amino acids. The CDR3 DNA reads TGTGCCAGCAGCGCCGGTCTGGGCAATGAGCAGTTCTTC. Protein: CASSAGLGNEQFF.

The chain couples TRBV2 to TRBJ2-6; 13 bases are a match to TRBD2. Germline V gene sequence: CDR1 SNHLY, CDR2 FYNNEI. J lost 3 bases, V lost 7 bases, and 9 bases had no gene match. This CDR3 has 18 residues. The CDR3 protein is CASTPLAGGPLGANVLTF. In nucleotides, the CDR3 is TGTGCCAGCACCCCACTAGCGGGAGGGCCTCTTGGGGCCAACGTCCTGACTTTC.

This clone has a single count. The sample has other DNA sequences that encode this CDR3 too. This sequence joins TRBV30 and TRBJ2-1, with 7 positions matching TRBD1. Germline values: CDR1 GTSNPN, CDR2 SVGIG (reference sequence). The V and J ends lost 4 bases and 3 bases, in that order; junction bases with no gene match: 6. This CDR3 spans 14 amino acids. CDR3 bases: TGTGCCTGGAATAGAGGGGGCCTCTACAATGAGCAGTTCTTC. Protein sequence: CAWNRGGLYNEQFF. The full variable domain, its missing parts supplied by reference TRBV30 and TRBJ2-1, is SQTIHQWPATLVQPVGSPLSLECTVEGTSNPNLYWYRQAAGRGLQLLFYSVGIGQISSEVPQNLSASRPQDRQFILSSKKLLLSDSGFYLCAWNRGGLYNEQFFGPGTRLTVL.

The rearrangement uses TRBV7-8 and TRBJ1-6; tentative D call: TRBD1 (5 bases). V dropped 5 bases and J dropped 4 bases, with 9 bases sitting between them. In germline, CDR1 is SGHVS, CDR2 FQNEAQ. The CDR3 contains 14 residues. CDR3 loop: CASSRTWYNSPLHF. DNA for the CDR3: TGTGCCAGCAGCCGGACATGGTATAATTCACCCCTCCACTTT.

The CDR3 reads CASSVGVGNTEAFF. The DNA of the CDR3 is TGTGCCAGCAGCGTAGGGGTCGGGAACACTGAAGCTTTCTTT. This chain uses TRBV9 with TRBJ1-1; D gene ambiguous. The V gene's germline CDR1 is SGDLS and CDR2 YYNGEE. The CDR3 spans 14 residues. Between the trimmed V and J ends, which lost 0 bases and 1 base, there was a span of 7 bases.

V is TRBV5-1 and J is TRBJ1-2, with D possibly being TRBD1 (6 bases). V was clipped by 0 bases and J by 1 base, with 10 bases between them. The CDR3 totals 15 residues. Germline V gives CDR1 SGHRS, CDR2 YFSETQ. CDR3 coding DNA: TGCGCCAGCAGCTTGGAGGCAGGGGTTAACTATGGCTACACCTTC. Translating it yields CASSLEAGVNYGYTF.

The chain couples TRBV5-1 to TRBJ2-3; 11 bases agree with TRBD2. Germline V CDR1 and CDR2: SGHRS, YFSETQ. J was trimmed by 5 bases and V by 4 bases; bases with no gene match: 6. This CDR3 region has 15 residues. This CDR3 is CASSPGLAGLDTQYF. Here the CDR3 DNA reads TGCGCCAGCAGCCCTGGACTAGCGGGTCTAGATACGCAGTATTTT.

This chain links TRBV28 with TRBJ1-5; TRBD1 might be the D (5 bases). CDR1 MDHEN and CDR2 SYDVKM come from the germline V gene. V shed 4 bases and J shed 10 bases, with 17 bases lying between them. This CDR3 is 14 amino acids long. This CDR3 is CASSSLRGSGPQHF. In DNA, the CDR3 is TGTGCCAGCAGTTCCCTTAGGGGCTCGGGACCCCAGCATTTT.

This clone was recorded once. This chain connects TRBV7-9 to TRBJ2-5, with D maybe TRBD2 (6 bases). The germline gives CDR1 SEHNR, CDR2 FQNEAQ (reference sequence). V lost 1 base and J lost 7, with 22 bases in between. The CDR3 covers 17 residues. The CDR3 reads CASSLGRGEIPTGTQYF. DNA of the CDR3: TGTGCCAGCAGCTTAGGGCGGGGCGAGATTCCAACGGGGACCCAGTACTTC.

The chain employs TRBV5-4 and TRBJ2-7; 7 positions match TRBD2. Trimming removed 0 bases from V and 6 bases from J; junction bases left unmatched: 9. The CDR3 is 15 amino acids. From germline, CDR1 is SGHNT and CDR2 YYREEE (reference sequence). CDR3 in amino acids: CASSLERAGASEQYF. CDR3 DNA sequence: TGTGCCAGCAGCTTGGAACGGGCGGGAGCAAGCGAGCAGTACTTC. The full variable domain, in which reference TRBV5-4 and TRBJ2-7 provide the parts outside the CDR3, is ETGVTQSPTHLIKTRGQQVTLRCSSQSGHNTVSWYQQALGQGPQFIFQYYREEENGRGNFPPRFSGLQFPNYSSELNVNALELDDSALYLCASSLERAGASEQYFGPGTRLTVT.

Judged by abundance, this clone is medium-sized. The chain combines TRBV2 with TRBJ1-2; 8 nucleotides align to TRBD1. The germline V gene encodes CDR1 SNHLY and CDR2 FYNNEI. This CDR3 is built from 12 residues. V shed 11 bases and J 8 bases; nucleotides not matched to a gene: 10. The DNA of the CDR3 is TGTGCCGGGACCGGGACAGGCTTAGGCTACACCTTC. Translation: CAGTGTGLGYTF.

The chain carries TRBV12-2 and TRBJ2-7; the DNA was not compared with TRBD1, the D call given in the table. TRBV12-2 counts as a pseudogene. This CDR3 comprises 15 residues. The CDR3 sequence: CASRQGARGSYEQYF. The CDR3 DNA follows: TGTGCAAGTCGCCAGGGGGCCAGGGGCTCCTACGAGCAGTACTTC.

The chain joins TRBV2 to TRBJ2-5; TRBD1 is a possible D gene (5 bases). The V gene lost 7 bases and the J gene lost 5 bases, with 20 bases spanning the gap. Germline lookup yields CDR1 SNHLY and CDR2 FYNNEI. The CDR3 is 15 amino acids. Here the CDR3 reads CASTSGSWSRETQYF. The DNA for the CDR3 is TGTGCCAGCACGTCAGGGTCATGGTCCAGGGAGACCCAGTACTTC. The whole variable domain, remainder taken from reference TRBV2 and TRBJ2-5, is EPEVTQTPSHQVTQMGQEVILRCVPISNHLYFYWYRQILGQKVEFLVSFYNNEISEKSEIFDDQFSVERPDGSNFTLKIRSTKLEDSAMYFCASTSGSWSRETQYFGPGTRLLVL.

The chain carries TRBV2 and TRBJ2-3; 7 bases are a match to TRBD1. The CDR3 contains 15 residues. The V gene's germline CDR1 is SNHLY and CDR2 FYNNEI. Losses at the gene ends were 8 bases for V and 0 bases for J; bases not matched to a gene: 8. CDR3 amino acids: CASGETGMSTDTQYF. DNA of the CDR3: TGTGCCAGCGGAGAGACAGGGATGAGCACAGATACGCAGTATTTT. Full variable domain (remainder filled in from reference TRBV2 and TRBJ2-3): EPEVTQTPSHQVTQMGQEVILRCVPISNHLYFYWYRQILGQKVEFLVSFYNNEISEKSEIFDDQFSVERPDGSNFTLKIRSTKLEDSAMYFCASGETGMSTDTQYFGPGTRLTVL.

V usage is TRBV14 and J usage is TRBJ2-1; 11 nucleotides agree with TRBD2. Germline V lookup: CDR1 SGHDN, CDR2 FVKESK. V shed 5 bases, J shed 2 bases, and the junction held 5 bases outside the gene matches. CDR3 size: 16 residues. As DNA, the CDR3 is TGTGCCAGCAGCAAGTATAGCGGGGGGGCCTACAATGAGCAGTTCTTC. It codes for CASSKYSGGAYNEQFF.

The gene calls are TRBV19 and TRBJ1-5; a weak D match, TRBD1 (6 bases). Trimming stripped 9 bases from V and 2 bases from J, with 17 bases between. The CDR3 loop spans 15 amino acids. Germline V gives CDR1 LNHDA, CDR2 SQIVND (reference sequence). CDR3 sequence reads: CASNQQGLGNQPQHF. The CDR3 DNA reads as TGTGCCAGCAACCAACAGGGCCTGGGCAATCAGCCCCAGCATTTT.

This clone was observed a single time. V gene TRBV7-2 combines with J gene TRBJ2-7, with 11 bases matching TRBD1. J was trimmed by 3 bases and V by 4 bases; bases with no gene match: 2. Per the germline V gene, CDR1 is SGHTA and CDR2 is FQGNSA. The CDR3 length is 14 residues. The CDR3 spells CASSSGQGGYEQYF. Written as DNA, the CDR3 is TGTGCCAGCAGCTCGGGACAGGGGGGCTACGAGCAGTACTTC.

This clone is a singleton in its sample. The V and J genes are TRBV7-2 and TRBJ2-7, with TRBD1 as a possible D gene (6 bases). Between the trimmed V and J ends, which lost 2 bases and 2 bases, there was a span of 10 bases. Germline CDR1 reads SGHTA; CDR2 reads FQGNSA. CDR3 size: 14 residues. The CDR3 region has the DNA TGTGCCAGCAGCTTAATGGGACACGCCTACGAGCAGTACTTC. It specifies CASSLMGHAYEQYF.

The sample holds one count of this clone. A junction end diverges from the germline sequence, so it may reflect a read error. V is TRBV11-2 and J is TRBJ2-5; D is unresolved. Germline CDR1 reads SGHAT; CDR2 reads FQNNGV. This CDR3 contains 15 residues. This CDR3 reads CASSLGGVAGGVSHF. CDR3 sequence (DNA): TGTGCCAGCAGCTTAGGTGGTGTAGCTGGCGGCGTGAGTCACTTC.

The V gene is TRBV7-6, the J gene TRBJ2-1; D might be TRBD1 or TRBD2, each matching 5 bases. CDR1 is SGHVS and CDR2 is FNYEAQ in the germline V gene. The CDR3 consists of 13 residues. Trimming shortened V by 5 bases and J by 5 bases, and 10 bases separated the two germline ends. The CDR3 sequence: CASSPGRNNEQFF. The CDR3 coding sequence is TGTGCCAGCAGCCCGGGACGGAACAATGAGCAGTTCTTC.

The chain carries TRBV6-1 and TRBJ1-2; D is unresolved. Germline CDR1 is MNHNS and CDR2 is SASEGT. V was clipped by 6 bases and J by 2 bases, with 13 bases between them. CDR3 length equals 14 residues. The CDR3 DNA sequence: TGTGCCAGCAGATCTGGCGGATCGAACTATGGCTACACCTTC. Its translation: CASRSGGSNYGYTF.

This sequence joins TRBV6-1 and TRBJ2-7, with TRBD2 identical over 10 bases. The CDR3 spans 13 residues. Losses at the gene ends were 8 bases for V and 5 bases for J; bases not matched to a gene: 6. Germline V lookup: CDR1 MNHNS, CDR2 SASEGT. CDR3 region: CASRPSGGHEQYF. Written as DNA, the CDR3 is TGTGCCAGCCGGCCTAGCGGGGGACACGAGCAGTACTTC.

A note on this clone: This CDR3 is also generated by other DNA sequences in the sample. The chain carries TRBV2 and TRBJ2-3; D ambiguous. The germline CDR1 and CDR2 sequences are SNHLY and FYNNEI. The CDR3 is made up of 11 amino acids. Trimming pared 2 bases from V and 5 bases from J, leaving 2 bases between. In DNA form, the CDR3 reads TGTGCCAGCAGTGAACTAGATACGCAGTATTTT. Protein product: CASSELDTQYF.

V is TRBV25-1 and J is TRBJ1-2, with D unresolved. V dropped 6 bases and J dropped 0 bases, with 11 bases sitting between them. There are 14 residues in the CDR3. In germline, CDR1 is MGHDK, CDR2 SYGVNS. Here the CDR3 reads CASRKAGANYGYTF. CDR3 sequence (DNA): TGTGCCAGCAGAAAGGCGGGAGCTAACTATGGCTACACCTTC.